This TCR beta chain is drawn from a study of CD8 T cells in ankylosing spondylitis. Broader study findings: Within matched ankylosing spondylitis synovial fluid, disease-linked clones were reportedly significantly enriched. Characteristic, it appeared, of ankylosing spondylitis blood was a TCR beta motif of several highly homologous variants. Disease-linked clones had a CD8+ phenotype and relatively low frequency in peripheral blood.

By quantitative 5'-RACE with molecular barcodes, the TCR beta libraries were made. TCRdb reanalysed the 5' RACE reads using MiXCR and keeps one entry per CDR3 protein. This table has 450,000 or so distinct CDR3 sequences, 25% to 30% appearing once. This clonotype was picked up a small number of times. What it binds is not known. The CDR3 loop spans 14 amino acids. Germline V lookup: CDR1 SGHRS, CDR2 YFSETQ. Trimming took 5 bases from V and 8 from J; bases not matched to a gene: 8. This chain connects TRBV5-1 to TRBJ1-4; 8 positions match TRBD1. The TCR comes from a male donor with ankylosing spondylitis. The material sequenced was blood, either unsorted or a sorted T cell fraction (not recorded which). This CDR3 reads CASSGQGAEEKLFF. CDR3 sequence (DNA): TGCGCCAGCAGTGGTCAGGGGGCGGAAGAAAAACTGTTTTTT.